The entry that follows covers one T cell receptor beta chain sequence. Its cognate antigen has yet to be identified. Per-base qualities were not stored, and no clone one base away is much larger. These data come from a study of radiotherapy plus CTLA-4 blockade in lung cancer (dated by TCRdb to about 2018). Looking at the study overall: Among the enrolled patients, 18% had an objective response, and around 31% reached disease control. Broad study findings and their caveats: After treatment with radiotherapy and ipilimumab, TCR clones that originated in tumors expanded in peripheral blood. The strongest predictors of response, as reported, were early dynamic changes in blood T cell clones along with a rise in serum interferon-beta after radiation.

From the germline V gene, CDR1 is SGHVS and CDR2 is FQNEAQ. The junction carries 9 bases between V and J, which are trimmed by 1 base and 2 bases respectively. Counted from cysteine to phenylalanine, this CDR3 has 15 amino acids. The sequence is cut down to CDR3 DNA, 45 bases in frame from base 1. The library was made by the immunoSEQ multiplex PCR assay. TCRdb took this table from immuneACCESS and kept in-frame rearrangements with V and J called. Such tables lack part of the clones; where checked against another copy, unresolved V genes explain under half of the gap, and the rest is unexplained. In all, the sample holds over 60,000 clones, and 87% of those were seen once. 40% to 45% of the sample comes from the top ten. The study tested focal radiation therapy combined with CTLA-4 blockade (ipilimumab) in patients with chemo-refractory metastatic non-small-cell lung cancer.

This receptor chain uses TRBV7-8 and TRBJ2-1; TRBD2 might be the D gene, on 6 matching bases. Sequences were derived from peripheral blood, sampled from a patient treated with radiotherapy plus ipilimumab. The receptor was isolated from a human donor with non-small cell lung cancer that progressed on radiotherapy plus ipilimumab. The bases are TGTGCCAGCAGCTTAGGACCGGGGGCCTACAATGAGCAGTTCTTC. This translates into CASSLGPGAYNEQFF.